This T cell receptor beta chain was documented in a study of blood T cells in healthy people across ages. Study-level findings and limits: Bulk PBMC profiling left naive and antigen-experienced comparisons inconclusive. TCR beta diversity per million T cells fell roughly linearly with age.

Using a J-beta primer mix together with a sample-barcoded 5' primer, a second PCR was run for about 6 to 11 cycles. MiXCR was run by TCRdb on the 5' RACE reads, yielding one entry per CDR3 protein. Seen here are approximately 320,000 distinct CDR3 sequences, roughly 29% observed once, and the top ten hold 29%. Trimming took 5 bases from V and 1 from J; bases not matched to a gene: 6. The CDR3 consists of 16 residues. CDR1 and CDR2 (germline): SNHLY, FYNNEI. Points on this clonotype: The target antigen is unknown.

The J gene is TRBJ2-3, the V gene TRBV2; 10 bases align to TRBD2. The origin of this receptor is a woman aged 65 to 85 in good health. The sample was blood. The CDR3 coding sequence is TGTGCCAGCAGTTCCGGGGGGACTAGCGGCACAGATACGCAGTATTTT. Amino acids: CASSSGGTSGTDTQYF. The variable domain in full, completed from reference TRBV2 and TRBJ2-3, reads EPEVTQTPSHQVTQMGQEVILRCVPISNHLYFYWYRQILGQKVEFLVSFYNNEISEKSEIFDDQFSVERPDGSNFTLKIRSTKLEDSAMYFCASSSGGTSGTDTQYFGPGTRLTVL.